This TCR beta chain was documented in a study of CD8+ T cells in alopecia areata. Concerning this clone: The antigen is unknown.

Treatment given: oral pan-JAK inhibitor, 5-10 mg twice daily. V lost 0 bases and J 7 bases, leaving 9 bases between the germline ends. The CDR3 is made up of 13 amino acids. Germline V CDR1 and CDR2: LGHNA, YSLEER. Whole-study findings and limits: Persistence in scalp and blood during tofacitinib was observed for many expanded lesional clones.

Sequencing used cDNA as its template, made by extracting RNA and reverse transcribing it. The repertoire was sequenced with immunoSEQ multiplex PCR; TCRdb's copy has only in-frame clones and lacks some. The data show 150,000 to 200,000 clones, about three fifths seen once. The genes are TRBV4-3 and TRBJ2-5; D not resolved. The input for sequencing was CD4+ T cells sorted from blood, taken at week 4, from a patient treated with tofacitinib. The clonotype originates from a human donor with alopecia areata. The CDR3 DNA sequence: TGCGCCAGCAGCCAAGATCCCTACGGGACCCAGTACTTC. This encodes CASSQDPYGTQYF.